The entry below gives a single T cell receptor beta chain sequence along with its context. The antigen is unknown. Trimming removed 5 bases from V and 6 bases from J; junction bases left unmatched: 9. CDR1 is SGHNT, CDR2 YYREEE, per germline (reference sequence). The CDR3 runs 16 residues. Depth targeted 1 in 200,000 to 1 in 1 million T cells, averaging approximately 9.3x coverage per clonotype. Sequencing was performed with immunoSEQ multiplex PCR; in TCRdb, only in-frame clones are kept and a portion is missing. This table has some 17,000 clones, 64% appearing once. This record comes from a study of cytotoxic CD8 clonotypes in ibrutinib-treated CLL. Study-wide background: Following a median about twelve months of treatment, with a range of 6 to 36, response samples were taken. When averaged across all of the samples, the counts came to roughly 240,000 productive templates and tens of thousands of productive rearrangements. Findings and limits, study-wide: The clonality went up when patients responded to ibrutinib and dropped back toward baseline at progression.

The TCR comes from a human donor with chronic lymphocytic leukemia. The rearrangement links TRBV5-4 to TRBJ2-1, with TRBD2 matching over 12 bases. This material consisted of PBMCs, taken after 12 months of ibrutinib treatment. The CDR3 nucleotides read TGTGCCAGCAGGCTTGATCTAGCGGGAGGGAGCAATGAGCAGTTCTTC. It yields the protein CASRLDLAGGSNEQFF.